This passage covers 19 T cell receptor beta chains from one sample sequenced in a study of T cells in Graves' hyperthyroidism and ophthalmopathy. RNA transcripts provided the source from which TCR beta CDR3 regions were amplified. A first-round RT-PCR of the TCR CDR3 used the HTBI primer set. TCRdb re-derived calls from the multiplex PCR reads in MiXCR, one entry per CDR3 protein. This table holds 500,000 to 750,000 distinct CDR3 sequences, under 60% found once. What was sequenced was peripheral blood or thyroid tissue (not recorded which). The source is a woman under 30 with Graves' hyperthyroidism.

The V gene is TRBV7-9, the J gene TRBJ2-5, with no clear D. Germline V gene lookup returns CDR1 SEHNR and CDR2 FQNEAQ (reference sequence). V gave up 1 base and J gave up 1 base, with 10 bases separating them. CDR3 length: 15 residues. Here the CDR3 reads CASSLGPSAQETQYF. CDR3 in DNA: TGTGCCAGCAGCTTAGGGCCGTCCGCCCAAGAGACCCAGTACTTC.

V gene TRBV2 combines with J gene TRBJ1-2; 7 bases are a match to TRBD1. V gave up 4 bases and J gave up 12 bases; unmatched junction bases: 14. The CDR3 is made up of 14 amino acids. The germline V gene encodes CDR1 SNHLY and CDR2 FYNNEI. The CDR3 sequence: CASSVRQGFSGNTF. CDR3 coding DNA: TGTGCCAGCAGTGTCCGACAGGGCTTCTCTGGAAACACCTTC.

The chain uses TRBV29-1 and TRBJ2-7; 16 nucleotides agree with TRBD2. V was pared by 6 bases and J by 0 bases, with 5 bases of the junction left unmatched. The CDR3 covers 16 residues. CDR1 is SQVTM and CDR2 is ANQGSEA in the germline V gene. This CDR3 reads CSVGTSGRGGSYEQYF. The CDR3 DNA reads TGCAGCGTAGGGACTAGCGGGAGGGGTGGCTCCTACGAGCAGTACTTC.

The rearrangement links TRBV7-2 to TRBJ2-5; 8 positions agree with TRBD2. With V trimmed by 2 bases and J by 9 bases, 8 bases remained unmatched. Germline CDR1 SGHTA, CDR2 FQGNSA. CDR3 size: 14 residues. DNA for the CDR3: TGTGCCAGCAGCTTATCGGGGGGGGATCAGCCCCAGTACTTC. This gives the protein CASSLSGGDQPQYF.

This clonotype was seen repeatedly, ten times or more. The CDR3 DNA sequence: TGCAGTGCCACCCGTGGAAATGTGGAAGCTTTCTTT. Amino acid sequence: CSATRGNVEAFF. The V and J genes are TRBV20-1 and TRBJ1-1; D not resolved. Trimming removed 6 bases at V and 8 bases at J, with 16 bases between. Looked up from germline, CDR1 is DFQATT and CDR2 is SNEGSKA (reference sequence). The CDR3 has 12 amino acids.

This clonotype was seen many times. The chain recombines TRBV4-1 with TRBJ1-2; TRBD1 matches 9 bases. Germline V gene data show CDR1 as MGHRA and CDR2 as YSYEKL. V was clipped by 3 bases and J by 4 bases; unmatched bases: 15. The length of the CDR3 is 18 residues. The CDR3 nucleotides read TGCGCCAGCAGCCAGACCGGGACAGGGAACCCTCCAGGCTATGGCTACACCTTC. Translating it yields CASSQTGTGNPPGYGYTF.

This clonotype was recorded at least ten times. The chain carries TRBV20-1 and TRBJ1-1, with D hard to call. Trimming left V 1 base short and J 0 bases short, with 6 bases between. This CDR3 is built from 13 residues. Looked up from germline, CDR1 is DFQATT and CDR2 is SNEGSKA (reference sequence). DNA for the CDR3: TGCAGTGCTAGAGGGCGGTTGAACACTGAAGCTTTCTTT. Protein product: CSARGRLNTEAFF.

This clonotype has just one count. The chain has TRBV13 and TRBJ1-1; D unresolved. This CDR3 is 16 amino acids long. The V gene's germline CDR1 is PRHDT and CDR2 FYEKMQ (reference sequence). V shed 5 bases and J shed 5 bases, with 21 bases lying between them. CDR3 in amino acids: CASSRGNTGEGTEAFF. The CDR3 DNA reads as TGTGCCAGCAGCCGCGGTAACACCGGGGAAGGGACTGAAGCTTTCTTT.

The sample holds many counts of this clonotype. The V call is TRBV5-6, the J call TRBJ2-7; TRBD2 might be the D (5 bases). CDR3 length equals 14 residues. Germline CDR1 reads SGHDT; CDR2 reads YYEEEE. V shed 0 bases and J shed 4 bases, with 11 bases lying between them. CDR3: CASSLAGDGYEQYF. CDR3 sequence (DNA): TGTGCCAGCAGCTTGGCCGGGGATGGGTACGAGCAGTACTTC. The full variable domain, with the rest looked up from reference TRBV5-6 and TRBJ2-7, is DAGVTQSPTHLIKTRGQQVTLRCSPKSGHDTVSWYQQALGQGPQFIFQYYEEEERQRGNFPDRFSGHQFPNYSSELNVNALLLGDSALYLCASSLAGDGYEQYFGPGTRLTVT.

Only a few counts were recorded for this clonotype. V gene TRBV3-1 combines with J gene TRBJ1-4; no clear D gene. The CDR3 runs to 13 residues. The ends were cut back, 0 bases at V and 5 bases at J, with 4 bases in the middle. Germline CDR1 LGHDT, CDR2 YNNKEL (reference sequence). This CDR3 is CASSQDMNEKLFF. The CDR3 nucleotides are TGTGCCAGCAGCCAAGATATGAATGAAAAACTGTTTTTT.

The chain links TRBV30 to TRBJ2-2; D could derive from TRBD1 or TRBD2 (5 bases each). The V end was cut by 4 bases, the J end by 4 bases, with 16 bases between. The germline V gene has CDR1 GTSNPN and CDR2 SVGIG (reference sequence). The CDR3 extends over 15 amino acids. Here the CDR3 reads CAWTEGVGVTGELFF. The CDR3 nucleotides read TGTGCCTGGACCGAAGGGGTGGGAGTCACCGGGGAGCTGTTTTTT.

V usage is TRBV7-9 and J usage is TRBJ2-5; TRBD2 agrees at 16 bases. The CDR3 is 19 residues long. Germline V lookup: CDR1 SEHNR, CDR2 FQNEAQ (reference sequence). J gave up 5 bases and V 6 bases, and 15 bases lay outside the gene matches. The CDR3 protein is CASRPTAPGLAGGLETQYF. CDR3 bases: TGTGCCAGCAGGCCGACAGCCCCGGGACTAGCGGGAGGGCTTGAGACCCAGTACTTC.

On this clonotype itself: A read error is possible here, since a much larger clone lies one base away. This chain uses TRBV11-1 with TRBJ1-1; D might be TRBD1 (6 bases). Germline-derived CDR1 and CDR2 are SGHAT and FQDESV (reference sequence). Trimming took 1 base from V and 6 from J, leaving 15 bases between them. This CDR3 comprises 15 residues. CDR3 loop: CASSLGGRGHPEAFF. The CDR3 coding sequence is TGTGCCAGCAGCTTAGGCGGGCGGGGGCACCCTGAAGCTTTCTTT.

This clonotype has ten or more counts. The rearrangement joins TRBV5-1 to TRBJ1-6; tentative D call: TRBD1 (5 bases). V was pared by 3 bases and J by 9 bases, with 22 bases between. The CDR3 is 17 residues long. Germline V gene sequence: CDR1 SGHRS, CDR2 YFSETQ. Here the CDR3 DNA reads TGCGCCAGCAGCTCTACGCTCGGGACCCGACAGAGTTCACCCCTCCACTTT. This translates into CASSSTLGTRQSSPLHF.

This clonotype was seen many times. This sequence joins TRBV4-1 and TRBJ1-5; maybe TRBD1 (6 bases). Germline V CDR1 and CDR2: MGHRA, YSYEKL. This CDR3 region has 16 residues. V lost 2 bases and J lost 5, with 16 bases in between. CDR3 in amino acids: CASSQNGGLGHQPQHF. The CDR3, as DNA: TGCGCCAGCAGCCAAAACGGGGGGCTAGGGCATCAGCCCCAGCATTTT.

V is TRBV9 and J is TRBJ2-2; 10 positions agree with TRBD1. The CDR3 runs 14 residues. Looked up from germline, CDR1 is SGDLS and CDR2 is YYNGEE. V lost 4 bases to trimming and J lost 6 bases; unmatched junction nucleotides: 3. In DNA, the CDR3 is TGTGCCAGCAGCCCCGGGACAGGGGCCGGGGAGCTGTTTTTT. Translating it yields CASSPGTGAGELFF.

There are many counts of this clonotype. The CDR3 is CASSTTLDFSEQYF. For the CDR3, the DNA is TGCGCCAGCAGCACCACATTGGACTTCTCCGAGCAGTACTTC. The V and J genes are TRBV5-1 and TRBJ2-7; TRBD2 might be the D (5 bases). This CDR3 contains 14 residues. The ends were cut back, 4 bases at V and 6 bases at J, with 17 bases in the middle. Germline CDR1 SGHRS, CDR2 YFSETQ.

This clonotype came up a few times. The chain uses TRBV5-1 and TRBJ2-5; 15 nucleotides agree with TRBD2. The CDR3 is 19 amino acids. With 1 base clipped from V and 5 bases from J, the junction kept 12 bases outside the gene matches. Germline CDR1 SGHRS, CDR2 YFSETQ. The CDR3 protein is CASSLRGLAGGNPGETQYF. The CDR3 DNA follows: TGCGCCAGCAGCTTGCGGGGACTAGCGGGAGGAAATCCCGGGGAGACCCAGTACTTC.

V and J are TRBV12-5 and TRBJ1-5; D remains ambiguous. The germline gives CDR1 LGHNT, CDR2 FRNRAP. This CDR3 is built from 13 residues. Trimming removed 0 bases at V and 9 bases at J, with 9 bases between. CDR3 protein: CASGLVPGGPQHF. The CDR3 DNA sequence: TGTGCTAGTGGTTTGGTACCTGGCGGGCCCCAGCATTTT.